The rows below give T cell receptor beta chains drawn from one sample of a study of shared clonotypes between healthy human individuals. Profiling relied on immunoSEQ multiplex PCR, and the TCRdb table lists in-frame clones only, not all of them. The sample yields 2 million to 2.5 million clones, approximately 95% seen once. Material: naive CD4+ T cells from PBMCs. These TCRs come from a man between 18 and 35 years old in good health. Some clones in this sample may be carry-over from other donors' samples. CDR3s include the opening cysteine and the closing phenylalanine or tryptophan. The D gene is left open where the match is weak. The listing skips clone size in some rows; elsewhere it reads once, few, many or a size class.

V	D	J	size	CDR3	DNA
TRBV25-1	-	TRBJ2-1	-	CASSESRRKDSYNEQFF	TGTGCCAGCAGTGAATCGAGGCGAAAAGATTCCTACAATGAGCAGTTCTTC
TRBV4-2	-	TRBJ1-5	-	CASSQDFNKGGQPQHF	TGTGCCAGCAGCCAAGATTTCAATAAGGGGGGTCAGCCCCAGCATTTT
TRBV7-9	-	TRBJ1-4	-	CASSLDLTATNEKLFF	TGTGCCAGCAGCCTAGACCTGACAGCTACGAATGAAAAACTGTTTTTT
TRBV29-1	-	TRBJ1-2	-	CSAMGARGYTF	TGCAGCGCTATGGGGGCCAGGGGCTACACCTTC
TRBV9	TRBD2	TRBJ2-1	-	CASSVADRTSGRTNEQFF	TGTGCCAGCAGCGTAGCCGACCGGACTAGCGGGAGAACCAATGAGCAGTTCTTC
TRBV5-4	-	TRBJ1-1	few	CASSSPKRGGMNTEAFF	TGTGCCAGCAGCTCCCCCAAAAGGGGAGGCATGAACACTGAAGCTTTCTTT
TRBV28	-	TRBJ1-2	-	CASTRLETVNYGYTF	TGTGCCAGCACCCGGCTAGAGACGGTTAACTATGGCTACACCTTC
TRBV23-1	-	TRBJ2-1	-	CASSQGQKDRHHYNEQFF	TGCGCCAGCAGTCAAGGCCAAAAGGACAGACATCATTACAATGAGCAGTTCTTC
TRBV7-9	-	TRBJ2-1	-	CASSRGGPSSYNEQFF	TGTGCCAGCAGCAGGGGGGGACCTAGCTCCTACAATGAGCAGTTCTTC
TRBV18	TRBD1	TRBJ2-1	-	CASSPGQGARNEQFF	TGTGCCAGCTCACCAGGGCAGGGGGCGCGGAATGAGCAGTTCTTC
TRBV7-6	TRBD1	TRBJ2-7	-	CASSQTGGPDEQYF	TGTGCCAGCAGCCAAACAGGGGGCCCAGACGAGCAGTACTTC
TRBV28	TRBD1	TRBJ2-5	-	CASSRQGAEETQYF	TGTGCCAGCAGTCGACAGGGGGCTGAAGAGACCCAGTACTTC
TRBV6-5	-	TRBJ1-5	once	CASSYQGLLGQPQHF	TGTGCCAGCAGTTACCAGGGACTTCTTGGTCAGCCCCAGCATTTT
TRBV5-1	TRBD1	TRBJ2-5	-	CASSLTGTGGMETQYF	TGCGCCAGCAGCTTGACCGGGACAGGGGGTATGGAGACCCAGTACTTC
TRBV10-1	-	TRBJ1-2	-	CASSESGARGPYGYTF	TGCGCCAGCAGTGAGTCAGGGGCGAGGGGCCCCTATGGCTACACCTTC
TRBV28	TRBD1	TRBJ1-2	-	CASRPQGALNYGYTF	TGTGCCAGCAGGCCGCAGGGGGCGCTTAACTATGGCTACACCTTC
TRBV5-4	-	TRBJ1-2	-	CASSADRNYGYTF	TGTGCCAGCAGCGCGGACCGTAACTATGGCTACACCTTC
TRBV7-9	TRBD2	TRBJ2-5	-	CASSLVRGGSGETQYF	TGTGCCAGCAGCTTAGTCCGTGGCGGGAGTGGGGAGACCCAGTACTTC
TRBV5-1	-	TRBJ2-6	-	CASSLTGSSGANVLTF	TGCGCCAGCAGCTTAACAGGGTCCTCTGGGGCCAACGTCCTGACTTTC
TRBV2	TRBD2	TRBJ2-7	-	CASRGLATSYEQYF	TGTGCCAGCAGGGGACTAGCGACCTCCTACGAGCAGTACTTC
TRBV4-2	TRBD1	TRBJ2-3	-	CASSQNIPGQFSTDTQYF	TGTGCCAGCAGCCAAAACATCCCGGGACAGTTTAGCACAGATACGCAGTATTTT
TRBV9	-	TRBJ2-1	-	CASSVAGLYNEQFF	TGTGCCAGCAGCGTAGCGGGACTTTACAATGAGCAGTTCTTC
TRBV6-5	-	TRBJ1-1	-	CASSDHTNTEAFF	TGTGCCAGCAGTGATCATACTAACACTGAAGCTTTCTTT
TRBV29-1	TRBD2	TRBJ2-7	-	CSVDRIGRAYEQYF	TGCAGCGTTGATAGGATCGGGAGGGCCTACGAGCAGTACTTC
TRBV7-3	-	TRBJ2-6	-	CASSLTTPSGANVLTF	TGTGCCAGCAGCTTAACAACGCCCTCTGGGGCCAACGTCCTGACTTTC
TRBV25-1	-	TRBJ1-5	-	CASSELGRLDQPQHF	TGTGCCAGCAGTGAATTGGGTCGGCTAGATCAGCCCCAGCATTTT
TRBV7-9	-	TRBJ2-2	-	CASSRTLEAGELFF	TGTGCCAGCAGCCGGACTCTAGAGGCCGGGGAGCTGTTTTTT
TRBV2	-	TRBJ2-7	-	CASRDVIWGGGYEQYF	TGTGCCAGCAGAGACGTTATCTGGGGAGGGGGTTACGAGCAGTACTTC
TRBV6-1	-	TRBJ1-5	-	CASGYNQPQHF	TGTGCCAGCGGATACAATCAGCCCCAGCATTTT
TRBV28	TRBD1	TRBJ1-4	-	CASSLWDRGTTNEKLFF	TGTGCCAGCAGTCTTTGGGACAGGGGGACGACTAATGAAAAACTGTTTTTT
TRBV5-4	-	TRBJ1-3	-	CASSWGPGTTGNTIYF	TGTGCCAGCAGCTGGGGGCCCGGGACCACTGGAAACACCATATATTTT
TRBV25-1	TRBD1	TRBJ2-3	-	CASSNPTGADTDTQYF	TGTGCCAGCAGTAACCCTACAGGGGCGGACACAGATACGCAGTATTTT
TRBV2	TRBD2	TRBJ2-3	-	CASRDTGLDFGNTQYF	TGTGCCAGCAGGGACACGGGACTAGACTTCGGAAATACGCAGTATTTT
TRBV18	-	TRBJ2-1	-	CASSPGIEDEQFF	TGTGCCAGCTCACCAGGGATAGAGGATGAGCAGTTCTTC
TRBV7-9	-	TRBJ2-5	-	CASSPVSGPKETQYF	TGTGCCAGCAGCCCCGTGTCGGGGCCGAAGGAGACCCAGTACTTC
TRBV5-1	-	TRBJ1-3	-	CASSLSGNGNTIYF	TGCGCCAGCAGCTTGTCGGGTAATGGAAACACCATATATTTT
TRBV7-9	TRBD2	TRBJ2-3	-	CASSRPRLADSTDTQYF	TGTGCCAGCAGCCGGCCGCGGCTAGCGGACAGCACAGATACGCAGTATTTT
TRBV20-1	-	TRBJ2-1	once	CSARTAGEQFF	TGCAGTGCGCGGACAGCGGGGGAGCAGTTCTTC
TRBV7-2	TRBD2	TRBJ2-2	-	CASSLREYTGELFF	TGTGCCAGCAGCTTGCGGGAGTACACCGGGGAGCTGTTTTTT
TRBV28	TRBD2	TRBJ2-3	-	CASRVAGAVDTQYF	TGTGCCAGCAGGGTAGCGGGGGCGGTAGATACGCAGTATTTT
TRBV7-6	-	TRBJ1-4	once	CASSLVTGINEKLFF	TGTGCCAGCAGCTTAGTTACAGGCATTAATGAAAAACTGTTTTTT
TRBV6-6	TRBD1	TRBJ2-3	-	CASSYDRGRDTQYF	TGTGCCAGCAGTTACGACAGGGGGAGAGATACGCAGTATTTT
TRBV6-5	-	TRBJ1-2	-	CASSYRGARYGYTF	TGTGCCAGCAGTTACCGGGGGGCCCGTTATGGCTACACCTTC
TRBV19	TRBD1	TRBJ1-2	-	CATVAGGYYGYTF	TGTGCCACCGTCGCAGGGGGATACTATGGCTACACCTTC
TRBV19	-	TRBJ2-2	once	CASRFLGAGELFF	TGTGCCAGTAGATTTCTAGGAGCCGGGGAGCTGTTTTTT
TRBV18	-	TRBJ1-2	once	CASSPPSHSSGYTF	TGTGCCAGCTCACCACCTAGCCATTCCTCTGGCTACACCTTC
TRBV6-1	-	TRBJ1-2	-	CASGWGAGYGYTF	TGTGCCAGCGGTTGGGGGGCCGGCTATGGCTACACCTTC
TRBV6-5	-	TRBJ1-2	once	CASSYNGDVYGYTF	TGTGCCAGCAGTTACAATGGGGACGTCTATGGCTACACCTTC
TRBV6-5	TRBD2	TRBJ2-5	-	CASSYSSAGGQETQYF	TGTGCCAGCAGTTACTCGTCAGCGGGAGGGCAAGAGACCCAGTACTTC
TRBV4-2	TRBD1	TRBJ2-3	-	CASSHWQGDTTDTQYF	TGTGCCAGCAGCCATTGGCAGGGGGATACCACAGATACGCAGTATTTT
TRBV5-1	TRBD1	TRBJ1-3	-	CASSRDPGQGYRSGNTIYF	TGCGCCAGCAGCCGGGATCCGGGACAGGGCTACAGGTCTGGAAACACCATATATTTT
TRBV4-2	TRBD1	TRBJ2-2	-	CASSQDWRDRTGELFF	TGTGCCAGCAGCCAAGATTGGCGGGACAGGACCGGGGAGCTGTTTTTT
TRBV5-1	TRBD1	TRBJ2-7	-	CASRQGNNEQYF	TGCGCCAGCAGACAGGGGAACAACGAGCAGTACTTC
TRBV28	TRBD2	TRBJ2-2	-	CASSSRMAGDLTGELFF	TGTGCCAGCAGTTCCCGAATGGCGGGAGATCTGACCGGGGAGCTGTTTTTT
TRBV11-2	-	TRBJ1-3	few	CASSSLSGNTIYF	TGTGCCAGCAGCTCCCTCTCTGGAAACACCATATATTTT